The present TCR beta chain was sequenced within a study of blood T cells in healthy people across ages. Study results and caveats: Unknown CMV status may confound age-related changes in expanded clones.

Each individual donor underwent a draw of around 9.8 milliliters of peripheral blood. Per-sample yields of isolated PBMCs were at least 7 million. A second PCR of 7 to 11 cycles used a sample-barcoded 5' primer and a J-beta primer mix. From the 5' RACE reads, TCRdb called clonotypes with MiXCR, one entry per CDR3 protein. The sample carries some 1.4 million distinct CDR3 sequences, around 42% recorded once. Of note for this clonotype: Antigen specificity is unknown.

V was cut by 6 bases and J by 3 bases, with 14 bases left in between. The CDR3 totals 14 residues. The gene calls are TRBV23-1 and TRBJ1-1; TRBD1 is a possible D gene (5 bases). TRBV23-1 is an ORF for which the function is uncertain. The TCR was taken from a woman aged 18 to 35 in good health. Sequencing was performed on blood. The CDR3 loop is CASSIFQGDTEAFF. DNA for the CDR3: TGCGCCAGCAGCATTTTTCAGGGTGACACTGAAGCTTTCTTT.